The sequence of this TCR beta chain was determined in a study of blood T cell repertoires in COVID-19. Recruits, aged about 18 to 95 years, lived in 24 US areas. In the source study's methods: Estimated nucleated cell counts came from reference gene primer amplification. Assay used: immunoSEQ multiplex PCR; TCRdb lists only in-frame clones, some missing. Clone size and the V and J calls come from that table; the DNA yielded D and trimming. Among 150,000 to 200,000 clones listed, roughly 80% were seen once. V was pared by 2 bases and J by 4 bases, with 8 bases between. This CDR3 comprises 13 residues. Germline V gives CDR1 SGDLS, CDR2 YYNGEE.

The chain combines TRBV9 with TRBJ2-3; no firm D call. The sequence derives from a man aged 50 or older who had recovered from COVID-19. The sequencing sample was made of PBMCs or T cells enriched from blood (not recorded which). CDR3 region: CASSVGSADTQYF. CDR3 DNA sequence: TGTGCCAGCAGCGTTGGCTCCGCAGATACGCAGTATTTT.